Following are 9 T cell receptor beta chains from one sample sequenced in a study of blood T cell repertoires in COVID-19. The table came from immunoSEQ multiplex PCR; TCRdb's copy has only in-frame clones and leaves some out. The sample holds tens of thousands of clones, roughly nine tenths seen once. The sequencing input was peripheral blood. The receptors were sampled from a woman in her sixties or seventies with COVID-19, enrolled during active disease.

In nucleotides, the CDR3 is TGTGCCAGCAGTTACGTTGGGACAGGGGGTGAAAAACTGTTTTTT. Its translation: CASSYVGTGGEKLFF. This chain joins TRBV6-5 and TRBJ1-4; 11 bases line up with TRBD1. From germline, CDR1 is MNHEY and CDR2 SVGAGI. Losses at the gene ends were 2 bases for V and 7 bases for J; bases not matched to a gene: 3. The CDR3 has 15 residues.

The rearrangement links TRBV5-8 to TRBJ1-6, with 8 bases identical to TRBD1. This CDR3 spans 15 amino acids. After removal of 4 bases from V and 10 bases from J, the junction contained 10 bases not matched to a gene. CDR1 is SGHTS and CDR2 is YDEGEE in the germline V gene. The CDR3 here is CASSRGLTGVSPLHF. For the CDR3, the DNA is TGTGCCAGCAGCCGAGGCTTGACAGGGGTATCACCCCTCCACTTT.

The CDR3 DNA sequence: TGTGCCAGCAGCCCCCAGGGGTATAACAATCAGCCCCAGCATTTT. Protein sequence: CASSPQGYNNQPQHF. V usage is TRBV7-2 and J usage is TRBJ1-5, with D possibly matching TRBD1 (6 bases). There are 15 residues in the CDR3. The V end was cut by 5 bases, the J end by 3 bases, with 14 bases between. CDR1 and CDR2 from the germline V gene are SGHTA and FQGNSA. Variable domain in full (rest from reference TRBV7-2 and TRBJ1-5): GAGVSQSPSNKVTEKGKDVELRCDPISGHTALYWYRQSLGQGLEFLIYFQGNSAPDKSGLPSDRFSAERTGGSVSTLTIQRTQQEDSAVYLCASSPQGYNNQPQHFGDGTRLSIL.

This chain uses TRBV4-2 with TRBJ2-2, with 7 bases matching TRBD1. Trimming at V came to 0 bases and at J to 1 base, leaving 11 bases not matched to a gene. The CDR3 runs to 19 residues. CDR1 is LGHNA, CDR2 YNFKEQ, per germline. The CDR3 protein is CASSQDSQGDLLNTGELFF. The CDR3, as DNA: TGTGCCAGCAGCCAAGATTCCCAGGGGGACCTATTGAACACCGGGGAGCTGTTTTTT.

The gene calls are TRBV9 and TRBJ2-2; D possibly corresponds to TRBD1 (6 bases). CDR1 is SGDLS, CDR2 YYNGEE, per germline. The CDR3 covers 18 residues. Between the trimmed V and J ends, which lost 0 bases and 1 base, there was a span of 16 bases. The CDR3 protein is CASSVGVGARKNTGELFF. CDR3 bases: TGTGCCAGCAGCGTAGGAGTGGGGGCCCGTAAGAACACCGGGGAGCTGTTTTTT.

This chain uses TRBV6-2 or TRBV6-3 with TRBJ1-5, with 12 bases fitting TRBD1. This CDR3 region has 19 residues. CDR1 and CDR2 (germline): MNHEY, SVGEGT. Trimming took 5 bases from V and 1 from J; bases not matched to a gene: 12. The CDR3 is CASSPDFGTGGLSNQPQHF. CDR3 in DNA: TGTGCCAGCAGTCCCGATTTTGGGACAGGGGGCTTGAGCAATCAGCCCCAGCATTTT.

This chain joins TRBV25-1 and TRBJ1-5; 7 bases map to TRBD1. Trimming removed 8 bases from V and 1 base from J; junction bases left unmatched: 2. Germline CDR1 MGHDK, CDR2 SYGVNS. This CDR3 region has 13 residues. CDR3 nucleotides: TGTGCCAGCCAGGGGGACAGCAATCAGCCCCAGCATTTT. It codes for CASQGDSNQPQHF.

The rearrangement links TRBV19 to TRBJ1-2; perhaps TRBD1 as D (6 bases). This CDR3 is built from 15 residues. Germline V lookup: CDR1 LNHDA, CDR2 SQIVND (reference sequence). V lost 4 bases and J 0 bases, leaving 12 bases between the germline ends. The CDR3 region is CASSNRDSPNYGYTF. For the CDR3, the DNA is TGTGCCAGTAGTAACAGGGATTCCCCTAACTATGGCTACACCTTC.

The V gene is TRBV19, the J gene TRBJ2-7, with D unclear. V dropped 4 bases and J dropped 4 bases, with 11 bases sitting between them. Per the germline V gene, CDR1 is LNHDA and CDR2 is SQIVND (reference sequence). This CDR3 region has 13 residues. In DNA, the CDR3 is TGTGCCAGTAGTAACCAGGTGGTTTACGAGCAGTACTTC. It is translated as CASSNQVVYEQYF.